The T cell receptor beta chain under discussion was sequenced for a study of T-cell memory formation after mild COVID-19. Study conclusions and caveats: Clones contracting across day 15 to 85 had a balanced CD4/CD8 profile; later expanding clones leaned CD4+. CD4+ contracting clones lay mainly in CM and EM, CD8+ ones in EMRA. Pre-infection memory contained some responding clones, which suggested that cross-reactive memory had joined.

TCRdb independently ran MiXCR on the 5' RACE reads; one entry per CDR3 protein. The sample comprises 400,000 to 500,000 distinct CDR3 sequences, roughly 20% of which are singletons, and roughly 8% rests with the top ten. The CDR3 runs to 15 residues. Trimming at V came to 1 base and at J to 4 bases, leaving 4 bases not matched to a gene. Germline V gives CDR1 SGDLS, CDR2 YYNGEE. In this sample, this clonotype turned up a few times. What it binds is unknown. Input material: PBMCs or a T cell subset sorted from them (not recorded which). The gene calls are TRBV9 and TRBJ2-3; 9 nucleotides align to TRBD1. This receptor was taken from an adult woman who had mild COVID-19 (a few samples of this study predate the infection). Cell type and time point are not known. In DNA, the CDR3 is TGTGCCAGCAGCGTATGGACAGGGGAGCCAGATACGCAGTATTTT. Translating gives CASSVWTGEPDTQYF.